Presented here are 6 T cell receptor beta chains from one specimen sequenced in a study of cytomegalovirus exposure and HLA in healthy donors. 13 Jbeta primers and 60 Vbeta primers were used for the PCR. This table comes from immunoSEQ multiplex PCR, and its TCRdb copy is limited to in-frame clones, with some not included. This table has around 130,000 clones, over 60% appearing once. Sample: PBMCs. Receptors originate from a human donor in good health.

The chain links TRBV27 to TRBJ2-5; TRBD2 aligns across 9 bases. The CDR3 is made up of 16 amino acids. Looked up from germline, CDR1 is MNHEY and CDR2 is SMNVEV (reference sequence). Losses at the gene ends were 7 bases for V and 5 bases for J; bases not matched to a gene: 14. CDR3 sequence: CASTGRGGHGRETQYF. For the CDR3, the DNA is TGTGCCAGCACGGGGCGGGGGGGCCACGGGCGGGAGACCCAGTACTTC.

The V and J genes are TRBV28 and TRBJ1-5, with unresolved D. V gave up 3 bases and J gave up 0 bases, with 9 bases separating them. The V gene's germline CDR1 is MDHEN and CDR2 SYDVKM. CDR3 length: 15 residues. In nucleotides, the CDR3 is TGTGCCAGCAGTTTGTCTCAGGCTAGCAATCAGCCCCAGCATTTT. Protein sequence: CASSLSQASNQPQHF. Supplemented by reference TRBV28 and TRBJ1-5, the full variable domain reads DVKVTQSSRYLVKRTGEKVFLECVQDMDHENMFWYRQDPGLGLRLIYFSYDVKMKEKGDIPEGYSVSREKKERFSLILESASTNQTSMYLCASSLSQASNQPQHFGDGTRLSIL.

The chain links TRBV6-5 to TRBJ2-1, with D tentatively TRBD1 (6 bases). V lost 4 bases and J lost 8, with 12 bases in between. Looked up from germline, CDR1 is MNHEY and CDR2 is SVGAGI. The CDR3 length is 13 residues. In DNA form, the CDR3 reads TGTGCCAGCAGTTCCCCGGGACACTATGAGCAGTTCTTC. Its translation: CASSSPGHYEQFF.

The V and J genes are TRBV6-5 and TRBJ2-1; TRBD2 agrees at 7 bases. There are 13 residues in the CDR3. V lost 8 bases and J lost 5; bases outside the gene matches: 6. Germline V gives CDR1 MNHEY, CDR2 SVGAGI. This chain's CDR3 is CASARGVNNEQFF. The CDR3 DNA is TGTGCCAGCGCTCGGGGGGTAAACAATGAGCAGTTCTTC.

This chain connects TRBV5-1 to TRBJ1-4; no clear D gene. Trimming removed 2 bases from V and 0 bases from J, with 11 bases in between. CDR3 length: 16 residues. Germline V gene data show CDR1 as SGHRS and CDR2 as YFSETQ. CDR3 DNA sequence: TGCGCCAGCAGCTTAAAAGGAGATACAACTAATGAAAAACTGTTTTTT. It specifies CASSLKGDTTNEKLFF.

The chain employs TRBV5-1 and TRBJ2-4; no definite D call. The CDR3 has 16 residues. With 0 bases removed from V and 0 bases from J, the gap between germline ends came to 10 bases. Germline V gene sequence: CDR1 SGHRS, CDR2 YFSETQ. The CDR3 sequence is CASSLELNLAKNIQYF. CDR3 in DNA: TGCGCCAGCAGCTTGGAGCTGAACCTAGCCAAAAACATTCAGTACTTC.